These T cell receptor beta chains were read from a single sample in a study of shared clonotypes between healthy human individuals. Sequencing was performed with immunoSEQ multiplex PCR; in TCRdb, only in-frame clones are kept and a portion is missing. Counted here are some 1.5 million clones, about 96% occurring once; the ten biggest clones make up 1.2%. Input material: naive CD4+ T cells sorted from blood. The receptors shown here come from a man aged 25-45 years in good health. The CDR3 runs from the conserved cysteine through the conserved F or W. A D gene is named only where the DNA matches it firmly. Size tells how often a clone was seen (once, few, many) or the class of an expanded clone, and some rows leave it out.

clone size: -
D gene: -
V gene: TRBV7-2
J gene: TRBJ2-7
CDR3 protein: CASSLDRHPSYEQYF
CDR3 DNA: TGTGCCAGCAGCTTAGACAGGCACCCCTCCTACGAGCAGTACTTC

clone size: -
D gene: TRBD1
V gene: TRBV11-2
J gene: TRBJ2-3
CDR3 protein: CASSPGTGFSTDTQYF
CDR3 DNA: TGTGCCAGCAGTCCCGGGACAGGGTTCAGCACAGATACGCAGTATTTT

clone size: -
D gene: -
V gene: TRBV6-1
J gene: TRBJ1-2
CDR3 protein: CASSQPDRLLYGYTF
CDR3 DNA: TGTGCCAGCAGCCAACCGGATCGCCTTCTTTATGGCTACACCTTC

clone size: -
D gene: -
V gene: TRBV6-1
J gene: TRBJ2-7
CDR3 protein: CASNRGQGHEQYF
CDR3 DNA: TGTGCCAGCAATAGGGGTCAGGGGCACGAGCAGTACTTC

clone size: -
D gene: -
V gene: TRBV19
J gene: TRBJ1-4
CDR3 protein: CASMGLSEKLFF
CDR3 DNA: TGTGCCAGTATGGGGCTGAGTGAAAAACTGTTTTTT

clone size: -
D gene: -
V gene: TRBV27
J gene: TRBJ2-7
CDR3 protein: CASSPGNGPPRLYEQYF
CDR3 DNA: TGTGCCAGCAGTCCAGGCAACGGACCCCCGAGGCTCTACGAGCAGTACTTC

clone size: -
D gene: -
V gene: TRBV10-1
J gene: TRBJ2-1
CDR3 protein: CASSELGNEQFF
CDR3 DNA: TGCGCCAGCAGTGAGTTGGGTAATGAGCAGTTCTTC

clone size: -
D gene: -
V gene: TRBV28
J gene: TRBJ1-2
CDR3 protein: CASTMGGVYGYTF
CDR3 DNA: TGTGCCAGCACCATGGGGGGGGTCTATGGCTACACCTTC

clone size: once
D gene: -
V gene: TRBV27
J gene: TRBJ2-7
CDR3 protein: CASSTRTRSYEQYF
CDR3 DNA: TGTGCCAGCAGTACCCGGACAAGGAGCTACGAGCAGTACTTC

clone size: -
D gene: TRBD2
V gene: TRBV14
J gene: TRBJ2-1
CDR3 protein: CASSQVGGSRNNEQFF
CDR3 DNA: TGTGCCAGCAGCCAAGTAGGCGGGAGCAGAAACAATGAGCAGTTCTTC

clone size: -
D gene: TRBD2
V gene: TRBV19
J gene: TRBJ2-1
CDR3 protein: CASTNHGTSGYNEQFF
CDR3 DNA: TGTGCCAGTACTAATCACGGGACTAGCGGCTACAATGAGCAGTTCTTC

clone size: -
D gene: -
V gene: TRBV14
J gene: TRBJ1-1
CDR3 protein: CASSSLRITMNTEAFF
CDR3 DNA: TGTGCCAGCAGCAGCCTAAGAATCACGATGAACACTGAAGCTTTCTTT

clone size: -
D gene: -
V gene: TRBV11-2
J gene: TRBJ1-4
CDR3 protein: CASSSFTGLGEKLFF
CDR3 DNA: TGTGCCAGCAGCTCCTTTACTGGGCTTGGTGAAAAACTGTTTTTT

clone size: -
D gene: TRBD1
V gene: TRBV29-1
J gene: TRBJ1-2
CDR3 protein: CSVSDRGSGGYTF
CDR3 DNA: TGCAGCGTTAGTGACAGGGGCAGTGGTGGCTACACCTTC

clone size: -
D gene: TRBD1
V gene: TRBV6-5
J gene: TRBJ1-2
CDR3 protein: CASSRQGGRLGYTF
CDR3 DNA: TGTGCCAGCAGTCGACAGGGGGGGAGGCTTGGCTACACCTTC

clone size: few
D gene: TRBD2
V gene: TRBV6-6
J gene: TRBJ2-4
CDR3 protein: CASQLAGINIQYF
CDR3 DNA: TGTGCCAGCCAACTAGCGGGTATAAACATTCAGTACTTC

clone size: once
D gene: -
V gene: TRBV4-1
J gene: TRBJ2-7
CDR3 protein: CASSQDPGPPVRQYF
CDR3 DNA: TGCGCCAGCAGCCAAGATCCAGGGCCCCCGGTGCGGCAGTACTTC